The clone carrying this T cell receptor (beta chain) was found once. Its antigen is currently unknown. This sample was included in a study of cytomegalovirus exposure and HLA in healthy donors. The CDR3 consists of 14 residues. V was shortened by 3 bases and J by 5 bases, with 13 bases between the two germline ends. Germline V CDR1 and CDR2: SGHDN, FVKESK. Study-wide results and limits: TCR beta V- and J-gene trimming was later associated with a missense DCLRE1C variant. The study flagged some 170 TCR beta chains as cytomegalovirus-associated. Most TCR sequences were rare, but some public TCRs occurred in many donors. A classifier reportedly called cytomegalovirus status with high sensitivity and specificity.

Primers for the PCR totalled 60 Vbeta and 13 Jbeta. Repertoires were generated with immunoSEQ multiplex PCR, while TCRdb's copy carries only in-frame clones and drops some. In the table there are under 150,000 clones, about 82% of which are singletons. This TCR was sampled from a woman aged 40 to 50 in good health and CMV-seropositive. V gene TRBV14 combines with J gene TRBJ1-2, with a tentative D call TRBD1 (6 bases). Material: PBMCs. CDR3 in amino acids: CASSQAGALYGYTF. The CDR3 bases are TGTGCCAGCAGCCAGGCAGGGGCTCTTTATGGCTACACCTTC.